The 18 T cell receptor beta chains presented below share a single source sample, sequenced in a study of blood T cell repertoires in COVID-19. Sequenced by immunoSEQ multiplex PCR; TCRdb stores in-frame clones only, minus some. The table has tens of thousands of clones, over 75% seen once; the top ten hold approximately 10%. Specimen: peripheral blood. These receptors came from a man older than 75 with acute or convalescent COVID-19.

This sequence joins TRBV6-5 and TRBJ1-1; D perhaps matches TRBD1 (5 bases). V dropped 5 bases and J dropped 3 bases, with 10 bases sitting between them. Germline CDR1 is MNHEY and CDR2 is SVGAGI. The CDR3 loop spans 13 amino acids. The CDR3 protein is CASSLDSYTEAFF. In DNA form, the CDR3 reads TGTGCCAGCAGTCTCGACAGCTACACTGAAGCTTTCTTT.

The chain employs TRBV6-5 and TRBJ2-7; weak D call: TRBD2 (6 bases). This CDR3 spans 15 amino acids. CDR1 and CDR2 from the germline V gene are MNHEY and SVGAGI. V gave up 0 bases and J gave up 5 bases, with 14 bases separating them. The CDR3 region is CASSYSSGRGNEQYF. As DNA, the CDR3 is TGTGCCAGCAGTTACTCGAGCGGGCGGGGTAACGAGCAGTACTTC.

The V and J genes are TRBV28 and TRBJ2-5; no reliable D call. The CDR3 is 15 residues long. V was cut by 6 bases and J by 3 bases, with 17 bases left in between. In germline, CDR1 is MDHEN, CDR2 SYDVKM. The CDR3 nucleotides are TGTGCCAGCAGCCCGAGGCGTGGCAGTAAAGAGACCCAGTACTTC. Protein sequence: CASSPRRGSKETQYF.

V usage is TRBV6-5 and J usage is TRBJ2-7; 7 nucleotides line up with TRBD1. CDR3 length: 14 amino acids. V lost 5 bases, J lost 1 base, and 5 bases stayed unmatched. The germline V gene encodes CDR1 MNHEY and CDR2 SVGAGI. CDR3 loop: CASSLLTGSYEQYF. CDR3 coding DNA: TGTGCCAGCAGTCTACTGACAGGGTCCTACGAGCAGTACTTC.

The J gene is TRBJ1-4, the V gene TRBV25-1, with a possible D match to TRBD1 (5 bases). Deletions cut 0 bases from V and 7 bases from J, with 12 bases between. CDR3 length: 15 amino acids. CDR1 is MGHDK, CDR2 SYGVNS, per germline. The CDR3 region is CASSEYGGGGEKLFF. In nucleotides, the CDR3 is TGTGCCAGCAGTGAATATGGCGGGGGGGGTGAAAAACTGTTTTTT.

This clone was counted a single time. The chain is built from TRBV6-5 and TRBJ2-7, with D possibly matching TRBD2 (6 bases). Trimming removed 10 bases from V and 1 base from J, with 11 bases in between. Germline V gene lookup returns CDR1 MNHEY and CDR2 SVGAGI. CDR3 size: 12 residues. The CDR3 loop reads CATRRVSYEQYF. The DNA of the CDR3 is TGTGCCACAAGGAGGGTGTCCTACGAGCAGTACTTC.

The CDR3 sequence: CASTWDSVSGNTIYF. Here the CDR3 DNA reads TGTGCCAGCACATGGGACAGCGTATCTGGAAACACCATATATTTT. V gene TRBV11-2 combines with J gene TRBJ1-3; 7 positions agree with TRBD1. CDR1 is SGHAT and CDR2 is FQNNGV in the germline V gene. The CDR3 runs 15 residues. Trimming cost V 7 bases and J 1 base; bases outside gene matches: 7. The variable domain in full, with the rest retrieved from reference TRBV11-2 and TRBJ1-3, is EAGVAQSPRYKIIEKRQSVAFWCNPISGHATLYWYQQILGQGPKLLIQFQNNGVVDDSQLPKDRFSAERLKGVDSTLKIQPAKLEDSAVYLCASTWDSVSGNTIYFGEGSWLTVV.

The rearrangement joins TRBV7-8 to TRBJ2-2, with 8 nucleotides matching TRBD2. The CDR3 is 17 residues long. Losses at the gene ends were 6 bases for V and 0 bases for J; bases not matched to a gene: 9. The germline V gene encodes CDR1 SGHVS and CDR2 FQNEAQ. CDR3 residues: CASSWLAGTANTGELFF. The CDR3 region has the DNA TGTGCCAGCAGTTGGTTAGCGGGGACCGCGAACACCGGGGAGCTGTTTTTT.

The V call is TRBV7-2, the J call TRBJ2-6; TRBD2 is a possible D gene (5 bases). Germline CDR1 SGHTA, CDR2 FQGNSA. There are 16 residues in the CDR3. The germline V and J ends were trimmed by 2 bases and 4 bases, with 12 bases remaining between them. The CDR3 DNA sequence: TGTGCCAGCAGCTTATCCGCCCTAGCCGGGGCCAACGTCCTGACTTTC. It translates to CASSLSALAGANVLTF. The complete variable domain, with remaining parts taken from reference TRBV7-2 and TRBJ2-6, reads GAGVSQSPSNKVTEKGKDVELRCDPISGHTALYWYRQSLGQGLEFLIYFQGNSAPDKSGLPSDRFSAERTGGSVSTLTIQRTQQEDSAVYLCASSLSALAGANVLTFGAGSRLTVL.

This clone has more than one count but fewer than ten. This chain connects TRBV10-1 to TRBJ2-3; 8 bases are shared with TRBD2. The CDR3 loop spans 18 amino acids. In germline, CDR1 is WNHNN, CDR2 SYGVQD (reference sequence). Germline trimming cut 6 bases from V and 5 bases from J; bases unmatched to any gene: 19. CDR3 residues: CASSPDVAGRGAGDTQYF. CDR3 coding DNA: TGCGCCAGCAGCCCTGACGTAGCGGGAAGAGGGGCGGGAGATACGCAGTATTTT.

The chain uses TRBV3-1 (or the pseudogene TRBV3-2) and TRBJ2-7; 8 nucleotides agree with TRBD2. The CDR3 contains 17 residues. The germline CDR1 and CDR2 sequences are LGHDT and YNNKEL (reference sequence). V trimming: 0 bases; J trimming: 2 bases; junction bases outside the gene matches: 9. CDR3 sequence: CASSQDLVAGGTYEQYF. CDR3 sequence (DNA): TGTGCCAGCAGCCAAGATCTTGTGGCGGGGGGTACCTACGAGCAGTACTTC.

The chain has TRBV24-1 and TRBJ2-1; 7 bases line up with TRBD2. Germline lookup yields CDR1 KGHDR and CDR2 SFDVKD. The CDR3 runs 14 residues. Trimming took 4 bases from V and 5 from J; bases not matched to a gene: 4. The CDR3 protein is CATSDAGRDNEQFF. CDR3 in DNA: TGTGCCACCAGTGACGCGGGGAGGGACAATGAGCAGTTCTTC.

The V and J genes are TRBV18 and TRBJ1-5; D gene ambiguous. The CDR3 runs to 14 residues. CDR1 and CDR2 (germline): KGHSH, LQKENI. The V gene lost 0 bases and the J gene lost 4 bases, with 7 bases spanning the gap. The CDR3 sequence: CASSPPGPNQPQHF. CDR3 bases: TGTGCCAGCTCACCACCGGGCCCGAATCAGCCCCAGCATTTT.

The CDR3 nucleotides are TGTGCCAGCAGCCTCGTACCAGGCGGGACCGGGGAGCTGTTTTTT. Its translation is CASSLVPGGTGELFF. The chain is built from TRBV9 and TRBJ2-2; possibly TRBD2 for D (5 bases). Per germline, CDR1 SGDLS and CDR2 YYNGEE. V lost 4 bases to trimming and J lost 5 bases, with 15 bases between them. The CDR3 is made up of 15 amino acids.

The CDR3 here is CASRRPGHPYEQYF. The CDR3 bases are TGTGCCAGCAGGCGGCCGGGACACCCCTACGAGCAGTACTTC. The rearrangement uses TRBV6-5 and TRBJ2-7; D is perhaps TRBD1 (6 bases). V gave up 6 bases and J gave up 2 bases, with 14 bases separating them. Germline V gene data show CDR1 as MNHEY and CDR2 as SVGAGI. This CDR3 is 14 amino acids long.

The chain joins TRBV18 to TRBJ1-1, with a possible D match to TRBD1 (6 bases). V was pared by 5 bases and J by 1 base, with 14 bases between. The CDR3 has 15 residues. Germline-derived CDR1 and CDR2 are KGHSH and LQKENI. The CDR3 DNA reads TGTGCCAGCTCAACTAAGGGGGACGGGAACACTGAAGCTTTCTTT. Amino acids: CASSTKGDGNTEAFF.

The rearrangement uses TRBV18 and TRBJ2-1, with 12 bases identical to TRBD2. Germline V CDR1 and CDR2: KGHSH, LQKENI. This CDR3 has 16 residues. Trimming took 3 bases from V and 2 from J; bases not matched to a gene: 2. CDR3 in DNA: TGTGCCAGCTCACCTGGACTAGCGGGGACCTACAATGAGCAGTTCTTC. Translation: CASSPGLAGTYNEQFF. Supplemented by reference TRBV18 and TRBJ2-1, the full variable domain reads NAGVMQNPRHLVRRRGQEARLRCSPMKGHSHVYWYRQLPEEGLKFMVYLQKENIIDESGMPKERFSAEFPKEGPSILRIQQVVRGDSAAYFCASSPGLAGTYNEQFFGPGTRLTVL.

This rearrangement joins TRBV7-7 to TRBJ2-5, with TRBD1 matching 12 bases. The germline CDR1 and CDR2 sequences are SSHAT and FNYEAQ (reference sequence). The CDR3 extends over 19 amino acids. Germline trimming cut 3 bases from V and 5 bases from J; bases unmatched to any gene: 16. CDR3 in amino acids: CASSLYTMPGQGAWETQYF. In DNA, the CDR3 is TGTGCCAGCAGCTTGTATACTATGCCGGGACAGGGGGCATGGGAGACCCAGTACTTC.